This T cell receptor beta chain was recorded in a study of T cell changes during pregnancy in multiple sclerosis. Here immunoSEQ multiplex PCR was the method, and the copy in TCRdb shows in-frame clones only, minus some. The sample lists approximately 47,000 clones, 85% to 95% occurring once. Germline V gene data show CDR1 as SGHRS and CDR2 as YFSETQ. V shed 4 bases and J shed 7 bases, with 17 bases lying between them. The CDR3 runs 15 residues. V gene TRBV5-1 combines with J gene TRBJ2-2; D may be TRBD1 (6 bases). This TCR was sampled from a female donor with multiple sclerosis, enrolled in a pregnancy study. Sample: CD4+ T cells from peripheral blood mononuclear cells, taken in the first trimester of pregnancy. For the CDR3, the DNA is TGCGCCAGCAGCCCGAATCGGCAGGGGAGCGGGGAGCTGTTTTTT. Its translation is CASSPNRQGSGELFF.